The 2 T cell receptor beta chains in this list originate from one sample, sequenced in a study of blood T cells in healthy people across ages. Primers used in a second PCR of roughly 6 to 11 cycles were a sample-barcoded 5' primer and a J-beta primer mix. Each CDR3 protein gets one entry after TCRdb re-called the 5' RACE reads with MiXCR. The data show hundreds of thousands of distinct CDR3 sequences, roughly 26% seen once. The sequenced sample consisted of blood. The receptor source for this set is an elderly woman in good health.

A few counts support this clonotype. The CDR3 nucleotides read TGTGCCAGCAGCTTGGATAGCGGATCGAACACCGGGGAGCTGTTTTTT. Translated: CASSLDSGSNTGELFF. V gene TRBV7-2 combines with J gene TRBJ2-2; TRBD2 is a possible D gene (6 bases). Deletions cut 3 bases from V and 0 bases from J, with 11 bases between. Germline CDR1 and CDR2: SGHTA and FQGNSA. The CDR3 is 16 residues long.

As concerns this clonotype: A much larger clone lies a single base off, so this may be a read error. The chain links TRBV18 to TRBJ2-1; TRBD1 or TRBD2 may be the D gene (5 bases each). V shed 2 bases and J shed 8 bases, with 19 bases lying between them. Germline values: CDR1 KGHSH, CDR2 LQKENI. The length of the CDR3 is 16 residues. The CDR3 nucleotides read TGTGCCAGCTCACCAGGAAAGTTGGGGGATTTTGATGAGCAGTTCTTC. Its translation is CASSPGKLGDFDEQFF.